The rows below give T cell receptor beta chains drawn from one sample of a study of blood T cell repertoires in COVID-19. Using immunoSEQ multiplex PCR, the repertoire was profiled, and TCRdb retains in-frame clones only, with some absent. The table lists 200,000 to 250,000 clones, around 85% of them singletons, with about 2.5% in the top ten. The sequenced sample was peripheral blood. The source is a woman in her 70s with COVID-19, enrolled during active disease. CDR3s include the opening cysteine and the closing phenylalanine or tryptophan. D genes are given only for firm matches. Clone size appears in some rows only: once, few, many, or a class for an expanded clone.

j_call v_call d_call clone_size cdr3_nt cdr3_aa
TRBJ2-1 TRBV30 TRBD2 NA TGTGCCTGGAGTGATGAGTTAGCGGGAGCCTACAATGAGCAGTTCTTC CAWSDELAGAYNEQFF
TRBJ1-4 TRBV30 NA NA TGTGCCTGGGGGGGGTTGACAACTAATGAAAAACTGTTTTTT CAWGGLTTNEKLFF
TRBJ1-1 TRBV14 TRBD1 few TGTGCCAGCAGCCAATGGTCAGGGGGTCGAAGGACTGAAGCTTTCTTT CASSQWSGGRRTEAFF
TRBJ1-4 TRBV11-2 NA once TGTGCCAGCAGCTTTCGGACAGATATTGCAACTAATGAAAAACTGTTTTTT CASSFRTDIATNEKLFF
TRBJ2-2 TRBV19 NA NA TGTGCCAGTAGGGCCGGGACAACGAACACCGGGGAGCTGTTTTTT CASRAGTTNTGELFF
TRBJ1-2 TRBV4-3 NA NA TGCGCCAGCAGCCAAGGATTTGGTCAGGCGGGCGGCTATGGCTACACCTTC CASSQGFGQAGGYGYTF
TRBJ1-2 TRBV14 NA NA TGTGCCAGCAGCCAAGATCTGGTTGCGGGGACCTATGGCTACACCTTC CASSQDLVAGTYGYTF
TRBJ1-5 TRBV29-1 NA few TGCAGCGTTGGGCAGGGCGATCAGCCCCAGCATTTT CSVGQGDQPQHF
TRBJ2-2 TRBV19 NA NA TGTGCCAGTAGTATTTGGTCGACATTTTTCACCGGGGAGCTGTTTTTT CASSIWSTFFTGELFF
TRBJ1-1 TRBV10-3 NA NA TGTGCCATCAGTGAGTCCGGGTCGCAAGAAGCTTTCTTT CAISESGSQEAFF
TRBJ2-1 TRBV27 TRBD1 NA TGTGCCAGCAGTTTAGCCCCTCGGACAGGGGTTGGTGAGCAGTTCTTC CASSLAPRTGVGEQFF
TRBJ2-5 TRBV28 TRBD1 NA TGTGCCAGCAGTTTCTCGGGACAGCCGAAAGAGACCCAGTACTTC CASSFSGQPKETQYF
TRBJ2-2 TRBV6-2/TRBV6-3 TRBD2 NA TGTGCCAGCAGTTCACTAGCGCCGGCGAACACCGGGGAGCTGTTTTTT CASSSLAPANTGELFF
TRBJ1-2 TRBV6-1 NA NA TGTGCCAGCAGTGAAGAACCGGGATTCTATGGCTACACCTTC CASSEEPGFYGYTF
TRBJ1-2 TRBV27 NA NA TGTGCCAGCAGTTTAGGGGGCGCGGGCTTGTATGGCTACACCTTC CASSLGGAGLYGYTF
TRBJ1-2 TRBV18 NA NA TGTGCCAGCTCACCACAGGAACAGGGCTACACCTTC CASSPQEQGYTF
TRBJ2-3 TRBV9 NA NA TGTGCCAGCAGCGGCGCAGATACGCAGTATTTT CASSGADTQYF
TRBJ1-1 TRBV2 NA NA TGTGCCAGCAGGAAAGGACAGACTGAAGCTTTCTTT CASRKGQTEAFF
TRBJ2-1 TRBV11-2 TRBD2 NA TGTGCCAGCACCGCCCAGCGGGGCTCCTACAATGAGCAGTTCTTC CASTAQRGSYNEQFF
TRBJ2-7 TRBV4-3 TRBD2 few TGCGCCAGCAGCCAAGGCGGGGGGATCTACGAGCAGTACTTC CASSQGGGIYEQYF
TRBJ1-3 TRBV4-2 TRBD1 NA TGTGCCAGCAGCCAAGATCATGGACAGGGGGTCGGAAACACCATATATTTT CASSQDHGQGVGNTIYF
TRBJ1-2 TRBV10-3 TRBD1 NA TGTGCCATCAGTAACCGGGACAGAGATGGCTACACCTTC CAISNRDRDGYTF
TRBJ1-1 TRBV4-3 NA once TGCGCCAGCAGCCAAGATGTATCTCGCAGCCCCGCGGAACAGAACACTGAAGCTTTCTTT CASSQDVSRSPAEQNTEAFF
TRBJ1-6 TRBV7-2 NA NA TGTGCCAGCAGCTGGGGTGGGAGCTCCTATAATTCACCCCTCCACTTT CASSWGGSSYNSPLHF
TRBJ2-7 TRBV7-9 TRBD1 NA TGTGCCAGCAGCTCACTTAGGGCAGGGGGCCCGGGGGAGCAGTACTTC CASSSLRAGGPGEQYF
TRBJ2-5 TRBV19 TRBD2 NA TGTGCCAGTAGTCCGGGACTAGCTTCAGAGACCCAGTACTTC CASSPGLASETQYF
TRBJ2-2 TRBV5-1 TRBD1 few TGCGCCAGCTCCGGACAGGTCACCGGGGAGCTGTTTTTT CASSGQVTGELFF
TRBJ1-1 TRBV12-3/TRBV12-4 NA NA TGTGCCAGCAGTTTAGACAGGGCTGAAGCTTTCTTT CASSLDRAEAFF
TRBJ2-7 TRBV5-5 NA NA TGTGCCAGCAGCCTAAACCCTATGGGCAGCTCCTACGAGCAGTACTTC CASSLNPMGSSYEQYF
TRBJ2-3 TRBV5-4 TRBD2 NA TGTGCCAGCAGCTTTCGAAGCGGGAGGGTCTCAGATACGCAGTATTTT CASSFRSGRVSDTQYF
TRBJ1-5 TRBV4-3 NA NA TGCGCCAGCAGCCAAGAAGGAGCGGGGACTCAGCCCCAGCATTTT CASSQEGAGTQPQHF
TRBJ1-5 TRBV5-1 NA NA TGCGCCAGCAGCTTGGGGCCGAATAGCAATCAGCCCCAGCATTTT CASSLGPNSNQPQHF
TRBJ1-6 TRBV2 NA NA TGTGCCAGCAGAGCCGAGGATGTTTCACCCCTCCACTTT CASRAEDVSPLHF
TRBJ2-3 TRBV7-3 TRBD1 NA TGTGCCAGCAGTACTGGACAGGCGCCAGATACGCAGTATTTT CASSTGQAPDTQYF
TRBJ1-6 TRBV21-1 NA NA TGTGCCAGCAGCAAGGGTTGCGGGAGCTCCTATAATTCACCCCTCCACTTT CASSKGCGSSYNSPLHF
TRBJ2-1 TRBV3-1/TRBV3-2 TRBD2 NA TGTGCCAGCAGCGAGAGTCCCGGGACTAGCGGGAGTACCGCCTACAATGAGCAGTTCTTC CASSESPGTSGSTAYNEQFF
TRBJ1-2 TRBV7-9 TRBD1 NA TGTGCCAGCAGCCTACAGGGGGCCCTTGGCTACACCTTC CASSLQGALGYTF
TRBJ1-5 TRBV19 NA few TGTGCCAGTAGTCCGGCGGGGTATAGCAATCAGCCCCAGCATTTT CASSPAGYSNQPQHF
TRBJ1-5 TRBV7-2 TRBD1 NA TGTGCCAGCAGCTTCGACAGGGGGTTCAATCAGCCCCAGCATTTT CASSFDRGFNQPQHF
TRBJ2-7 TRBV19 TRBD1 once TGTGCCAGTAGCCGACTAGGGGGACAGGAATACGAGCAGTACTTC CASSRLGGQEYEQYF
TRBJ1-1 TRBV10-3 NA NA TGTGCCATCAGTGTGGGACTAGCCGGCACTGAAGCTTTCTTT CAISVGLAGTEAFF
TRBJ2-1 TRBV4-1 TRBD1 NA TGCGCCAGCAGCCAAGAGGCCAGGGGGACCGATGAGCAGTTCTTC CASSQEARGTDEQFF
TRBJ2-7 TRBV7-6 NA NA TGTGCCAGCAGCTTAGGAGATCGGGAGCAGTACTTC CASSLGDREQYF
TRBJ1-2 TRBV18 TRBD1 once TGTGCCAGCTCACCAAGAGGGACAGGGGAGAATCGGTATGGCTACACCTTC CASSPRGTGENRYGYTF
TRBJ1-5 TRBV7-2 TRBD1 NA TGTGCCAGCAGCCTAGACAGGGTTCAGCCCCAGCATTTT CASSLDRVQPQHF
TRBJ2-3 TRBV28 NA NA TGTGCCAGCAGTTTACCGAGCACAGATACGCAGTATTTT CASSLPSTDTQYF
TRBJ2-3 TRBV4-2 TRBD2 NA TGTGCCAGCAGCCCAGGTATAGCGGGGGGGCGATTTCCAGATACGCAGTATTTT CASSPGIAGGRFPDTQYF
TRBJ2-1 TRBV25-1 TRBD1 NA TGTGCCAGCAGCCCCTTCGCAGGGGGCTTGGATGAGCAGTTCTTC CASSPFAGGLDEQFF
TRBJ2-1 TRBV14 TRBD2 NA TGTGCCAGCAGCCCCCTCTTAATAGCGGGGTACAATGAGCAGTTCTTC CASSPLLIAGYNEQFF
TRBJ1-2 TRBV11-2 NA once TGTGCCAGCAGATTTAGAGGGGCGCAGAGGGGGAACTATGGCTACACCTTC CASRFRGAQRGNYGYTF
TRBJ2-1 TRBV7-8 TRBD2 NA TGTGCCAGCAGCTTAGCAGGGAGCGGGAGGGCCTTAGACAATGAGCAGTTCTTC CASSLAGSGRALDNEQFF
TRBJ2-7 TRBV2 NA few TGTGCCAGCAGCCACCCGGGACACAAGACCTACGAGCAGTACTTC CASSHPGHKTYEQYF
TRBJ2-3 TRBV6-2/TRBV6-3 TRBD2 NA TGTGCCAGCAGTTACTCGAAAGCGGGGGGCCTTGATACGCAGTATTTT CASSYSKAGGLDTQYF
TRBJ1-1 TRBV5-4 TRBD1 NA TGTGCCAGCGCTCGATCTCTGAGGGGACAGGGGAACACTGAAGCTTTCTTT CASARSLRGQGNTEAFF
TRBJ2-7 TRBV5-4 TRBD2 NA TGTGCCAGCAGCACGGGGGGACTAGCGGCGGCCTACGAGCAGTACTTC CASSTGGLAAAYEQYF
TRBJ1-3 TRBV7-9 NA NA TGTGCCAGCAGCTTGGACAGCTCTGGAAACACCATATATTTT CASSLDSSGNTIYF
TRBJ2-3 TRBV7-2 NA NA TGTGCCAGCAGCGAGGTGCGGGGTACAGATACGCAGTATTTT CASSEVRGTDTQYF
TRBJ1-2 TRBV11-2 NA NA TGTGCCAGCAGCTTGGAGGGTTGGGGCTACACCTTC CASSLEGWGYTF
TRBJ1-1 TRBV3-1/TRBV3-2 TRBD1 NA TGTGCCAGCAGCCAAGATTGGGACAGGGGGGAAGCTTTCTTT CASSQDWDRGEAFF
TRBJ2-3 TRBV7-2 TRBD2 NA TGTGCCAGCAGCTTAACGGTAGCGGGGGGGGGCACAGATACGCAGTATTTT CASSLTVAGGGTDTQYF